One sample yielded the 14 T cell receptor beta chains listed below, sequenced in a study of brain T cells in children with intractable seizures. Only in-frame clones appear in the TCRdb table, and some are missing; sequencing was by immunoSEQ multiplex PCR. The table lists 70,000 to 85,000 clones, about 93% of them singletons. The source material was peripheral blood, sampled at surgery. The receptor source for this set is a girl aged 2 to 10 with Rasmussen encephalitis and intractable seizures.

This chain links TRBV4-2 with TRBJ2-2, with D perhaps TRBD2 (5 bases). The CDR3 runs to 17 residues. Germline lookup yields CDR1 LGHNA and CDR2 YNFKEQ. Trimming removed 0 bases from V and 1 base from J, with 12 bases in between. Written as DNA, the CDR3 is TGTGCCAGCAGCCAAGAAAAATGGGCGGGGAACACCGGGGAGCTGTTTTTT. It yields the protein CASSQEKWAGNTGELFF.

The CDR3 spells CASSEGGGPNTQYF. The CDR3 DNA sequence: TGTGCCAGCAGTGAAGGCGGGGGCCCTAATACGCAGTATTTT. V gene TRBV6-1 combines with J gene TRBJ2-3; tentative D call: TRBD2 (7 bases). The CDR3 length is 14 residues. Germline lookup yields CDR1 MNHNS and CDR2 SASEGT. Trimming shortened V by 1 base and J by 7 bases, and 12 bases separated the two germline ends.

The rearrangement joins TRBV6-5 to TRBJ2-7, with 11 bases lining up with TRBD1. Germline CDR1 is MNHEY and CDR2 is SVGAGI. The CDR3 contains 15 residues. V shed 7 bases and J 5 bases; nucleotides not matched to a gene: 10. In nucleotides, the CDR3 is TGTGCCAGCACCAGGACCGGGACAGGGGGTCACGAGCAGTACTTC. Its protein is CASTRTGTGGHEQYF.

J is TRBJ1-5 and V is TRBV18, with D tentatively TRBD1 (5 bases). The V gene's germline CDR1 is KGHSH and CDR2 LQKENI. CDR3 length: 14 amino acids. Trimming removed 5 bases at V and 4 bases at J, with 12 bases between. The CDR3 DNA reads TGTGCCAGCTCATCCCCAGGGTCTAATCAGCCCCAGCATTTT. Encoded protein: CASSSPGSNQPQHF.

In regard to this clone: The DNA is left out, because the CDR3 cannot be placed on it with certainty; the CDR3 is given as TCRdb lists it. The chain links TRBV28 to TRBJ1-1; TRBD1, the D gene given by the table, was not confirmed from the DNA. CDR1 and CDR2 (germline): MDHEN, SYDVKM. The CDR3 totals 16 residues, both ends included. The CDR3 spells CASSSSNIKTGEKAFF.

The chain combines TRBV11-2 with TRBJ2-7; the D is unclear. The CDR3 length is 14 residues. Germline CDR1 SGHAT, CDR2 FQNNGV. V lost 3 bases to trimming and J lost 1 base, with 10 bases between them. Written as DNA, the CDR3 is TGTGCCAGCAGCTTGGACGCCGATTCCTACGAGCAGTACTTC. The encoded protein is CASSLDADSYEQYF.

The gene calls are TRBV10-3 and TRBJ1-5; no clear D. This CDR3 is built from 13 residues. Germline-derived CDR1 and CDR2 are ENHRY and SYGVKD. V lost 0 bases and J lost 6, with 6 bases in between. The CDR3 DNA reads TGTGCCATCAGTGAGTCAGGGAGTCAGCCCCAGCATTTT. This sequence encodes CAISESGSQPQHF.

This clone was recorded only once. V is TRBV2 and J is TRBJ1-1; 9 nucleotides line up with TRBD1. The CDR3 has 14 residues. V trimming: 2 bases; J trimming: 9 bases; junction bases outside the gene matches: 7. Germline V gene lookup returns CDR1 SNHLY and CDR2 FYNNEI. DNA of the CDR3: TGTGCCAGCAGTGAAATGGACAGGGGAATACAAGCTTTCTTT. It yields the protein CASSEMDRGIQAFF.

The V and J genes are TRBV6-6 and TRBJ1-3; D may be TRBD1 (6 bases). Trimming pared 6 bases from V and 3 bases from J, leaving 12 bases between. This CDR3 spans 14 amino acids. The germline V gene has CDR1 MNHNY and CDR2 SVGAGI (reference sequence). This CDR3 is CASRAGGGGNTIYF. Here the CDR3 DNA reads TGTGCCAGCAGGGCGGGGGGCGGTGGAAACACCATATATTTT.

The chain has TRBV30 and TRBJ1-1; 7 bases match TRBD1. Germline V gene sequence: CDR1 GTSNPN, CDR2 SVGIG (reference sequence). The CDR3 consists of 13 residues. V lost 2 bases, J lost 2 bases, and 2 bases stayed unmatched. The CDR3 reads CAWSRGPNTEAFF. The CDR3 coding sequence is TGTGCCTGGAGTAGGGGGCCTAACACTGAAGCTTTCTTT.

The sample holds one count of this clone. The chain couples TRBV19 to TRBJ2-6; no clear D gene. This CDR3 has 15 amino acids. Trimming pared 3 bases from V and 0 bases from J, leaving 6 bases between. The germline V gene has CDR1 LNHDA and CDR2 SQIVND (reference sequence). CDR3 bases: TGTGCCAGTAGTATCGCGCTCTCTGGGGCCAACGTCCTGACTTTC. As protein: CASSIALSGANVLTF.

V is TRBV3-1 (or the pseudogene TRBV3-2) and J is TRBJ2-1; 12 bases are shared with TRBD2. Losses at the gene ends were 0 bases for V and 4 bases for J; bases not matched to a gene: 4. Germline CDR1 LGHDT, CDR2 YNNKEL (reference sequence). The CDR3 runs 17 residues. The CDR3, as DNA: TGTGCCAGCAGCCAAGATAGTCTAGCGGGAGGGTACAATGAGCAGTTCTTC. Translated, it gives CASSQDSLAGGYNEQFF.

This clone appeared a few times. The chain combines TRBV18 with TRBJ1-2; D gene ambiguous. V was trimmed by 8 bases and J by 0 bases, leaving 13 bases between them. Germline V gene lookup returns CDR1 KGHSH and CDR2 LQKENI. The CDR3 spans 14 residues. The CDR3 nucleotides are TGTGCCAGCACACACGCTTCAGCTAACTATGGCTACACCTTC. As protein: CASTHASANYGYTF.

The chain uses TRBV28 and TRBJ2-7; perhaps TRBD1 as D (5 bases). The V end was cut by 7 bases, the J end by 3 bases, with 16 bases between. The length of the CDR3 is 14 residues. CDR1 and CDR2 from the germline V gene are MDHEN and SYDVKM. The CDR3 DNA reads TGTGCCAGCAAAACCCCAACAGGCTACTACGAGCAGTACTTC. Translated: CASKTPTGYYEQYF. Drawing the rest from reference TRBV28 and TRBJ2-7, the complete variable domain is DVKVTQSSRYLVKRTGEKVFLECVQDMDHENMFWYRQDPGLGLRLIYFSYDVKMKEKGDIPEGYSVSREKKERFSLILESASTNQTSMYLCASKTPTGYYEQYFGPGTRLTVT.